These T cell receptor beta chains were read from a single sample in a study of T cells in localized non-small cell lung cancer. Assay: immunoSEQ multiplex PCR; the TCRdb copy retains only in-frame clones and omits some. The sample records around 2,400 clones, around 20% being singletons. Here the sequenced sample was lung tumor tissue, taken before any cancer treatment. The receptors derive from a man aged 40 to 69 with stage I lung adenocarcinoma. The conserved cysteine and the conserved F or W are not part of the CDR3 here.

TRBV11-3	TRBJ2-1	ASIGETGGSYNEQF
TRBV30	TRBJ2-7	AWRAGGLAGEQY
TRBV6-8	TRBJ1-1	ATSTGMDTEAF
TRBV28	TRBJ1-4	ASRTTGGRSVYPF
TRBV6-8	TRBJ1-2	ASSSTGGVGGYT
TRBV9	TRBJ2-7	ASWRQGDYEQY
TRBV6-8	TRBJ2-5	ASSYQLGLAETQY
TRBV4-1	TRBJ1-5	ASSQDNLDRGGEPQH
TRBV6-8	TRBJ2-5	AISDWGKKETQY
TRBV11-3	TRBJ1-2	ASSLGPGDYGYT
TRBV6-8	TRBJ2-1	ASRPQGASYNEQF
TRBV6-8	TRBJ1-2	ASQTGGGDGYT
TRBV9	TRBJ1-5	ASSAAVQPQH
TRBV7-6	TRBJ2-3	ASSLVGQADTQY
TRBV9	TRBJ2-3	ASSLSSGTSGPTDTQY
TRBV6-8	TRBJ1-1	ASSWTVNTEAF
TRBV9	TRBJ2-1	ASSANTYNEQF
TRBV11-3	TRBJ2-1	ASSLAGTSGSEQF
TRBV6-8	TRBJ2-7	ACSGQGIGEQY
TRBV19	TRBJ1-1	ASSNIRGNGAEAF
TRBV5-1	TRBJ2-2	ASSLGGNTGELF
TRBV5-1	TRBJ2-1	ASTPGGGYNEQF
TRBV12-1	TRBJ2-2	ASSFARGRELF
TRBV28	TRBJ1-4	ASSWTGGLATNEKLF
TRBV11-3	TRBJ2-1	ASSLDGRSPPNEQF
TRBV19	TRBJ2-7	ATHSGTGPLKKQY
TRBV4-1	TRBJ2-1	ASSHGGQGTYNEQF
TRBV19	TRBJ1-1	ASKLQKYTEAF
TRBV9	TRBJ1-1	ASSQGLNTEAF
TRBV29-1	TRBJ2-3	SVEGGRDVTDTQY
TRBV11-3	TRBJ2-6	ASSSPRAEITGANVLT
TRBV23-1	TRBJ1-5	ASSQSQPPVSVKDQPQH
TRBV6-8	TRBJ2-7	ASRQGAGYEQY
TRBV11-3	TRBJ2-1	ASTHWRAGGPDEQF
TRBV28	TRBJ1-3	ASRSDRVPGNTIY
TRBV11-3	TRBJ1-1	ASSLGQGGYTEAF
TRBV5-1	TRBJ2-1	ASSLATDYNEQF
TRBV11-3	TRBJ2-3	ASSSDLHSGRTDTQY
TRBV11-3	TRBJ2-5	ASSLGGARQETQY
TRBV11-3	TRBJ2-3	ASSMTDLSTDTQY
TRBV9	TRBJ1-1	ASSRDTTEAF
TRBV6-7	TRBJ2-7	ASSPLQKQY
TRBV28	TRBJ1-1	ASSLGPPDRVNTEAF
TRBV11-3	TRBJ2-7	ASSLNEGQGAYEQY
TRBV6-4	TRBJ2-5	ASRLAGAETQY
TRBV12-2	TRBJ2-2	ASEAGGRVTGELF
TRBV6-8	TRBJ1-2	ASSYTDRRGYT
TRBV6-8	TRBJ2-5	ASSYSGVPQETQY
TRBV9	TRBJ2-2	ASSVTWGRGNTGELF
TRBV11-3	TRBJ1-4	ASSQVGAGDSLGEKLF
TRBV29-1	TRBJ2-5	SVSRGTSGGGETQY
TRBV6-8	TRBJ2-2	AIGRGQATGELF
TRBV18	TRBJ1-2	ASSPTQDTNYGYT
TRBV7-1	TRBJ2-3	ASSPSQPDTQY